The 32 T cell receptor beta chains reported below all come from one sample, sequenced in a study of blood T cell repertoires in COVID-19. Sequencing was performed with immunoSEQ multiplex PCR; in TCRdb, only in-frame clones are kept and a portion is missing. The sample yields over 150,000 clones, about 88% seen once. The sample was peripheral blood. These TCRs come from a man between 45 and 60 years old who had recovered from COVID-19.

This rearrangement joins TRBV5-1 to TRBJ1-5; D gene unclear. V was pared by 0 bases and J by 1 base, with 11 bases between. The CDR3 has 16 amino acids. Germline assignment: CDR1 SGHRS and CDR2 YFSETQ. This CDR3 is CASSLDGLFSNQPQHF. The DNA for the CDR3 is TGCGCCAGCAGCTTGGACGGGTTGTTCAGCAATCAGCCCCAGCATTTT.

The chain couples TRBV11-2 to TRBJ1-2; D gene unclear. The CDR3 runs to 14 residues. With 4 bases removed from V and 3 bases from J, the gap between germline ends came to 12 bases. Looked up from germline, CDR1 is SGHAT and CDR2 is FQNNGV. The CDR3 coding sequence is TGTGCCAGCAGCTACCTCGGAACAGACTATGGCTACACCTTC. Its protein is CASSYLGTDYGYTF.

The V gene is TRBV5-1, the J gene TRBJ1-3; D possibly corresponds to TRBD1 (5 bases). Looked up from germline, CDR1 is SGHRS and CDR2 is YFSETQ. The CDR3 is made up of 14 amino acids. The ends were cut back, 6 bases at V and 3 bases at J, with 13 bases in the middle. DNA for the CDR3: TGCGCCAGCACGGACGGGGGGGTTGGAAACACCATATATTTT. This sequence encodes CASTDGGVGNTIYF.

The chain is built from TRBV19 and TRBJ2-1, with D uncertain. Trimming removed 5 bases at V and 2 bases at J, with 10 bases between. CDR3 length: 14 amino acids. Germline V gives CDR1 LNHDA, CDR2 SQIVND (reference sequence). CDR3 DNA: TGTGCCAGTAGTGCGGTAGAGGCCTACAATGAGCAGTTCTTC. It translates to CASSAVEAYNEQFF.

The chain combines TRBV5-1 with TRBJ2-1, with 10 bases fitting TRBD1. The CDR3 loop spans 15 amino acids. The germline CDR1 and CDR2 sequences are SGHRS and YFSETQ. J gave up 4 bases and V 4 bases, and 5 bases lay outside the gene matches. For the CDR3, the DNA is TGCGCCAGCAGCGGGGGACAGGGGCCGTACAATGAGCAGTTCTTC. Its translation: CASSGGQGPYNEQFF.

The chain has TRBV19 and TRBJ2-1, with a possible D match to TRBD2 (5 bases). The CDR3 sequence is 15 residues long. Germline-derived CDR1 and CDR2 are LNHDA and SQIVND (reference sequence). The germline V and J ends were trimmed by 1 base and 2 bases, with 9 bases remaining between them. The CDR3: CASSIGSGPYNEQFF. The CDR3 DNA reads TGTGCCAGTAGTATAGGCAGCGGACCCTACAATGAGCAGTTCTTC. Complete variable domain (other parts from reference TRBV19 and TRBJ2-1): DGGITQSPKYLFRKEGQNVTLSCEQNLNHDAMYWYRQDPGQGLRLIYYSQIVNDFQKGDIAEGYSVSREKKESFPLTVTSAQKNPTAFYLCASSIGSGPYNEQFFGPGTRLTVL.

The rearrangement uses TRBV3-1 (or the pseudogene TRBV3-2) and TRBJ2-3, with D maybe TRBD2 (8 bases). CDR3 length: 16 residues. The germline CDR1 and CDR2 sequences are LGHDT and YNNKEL (reference sequence). V lost 3 bases and J lost 6, with 19 bases in between. The CDR3 is CASSQGSGTASDTQYF. CDR3 DNA sequence: TGTGCCAGCAGCCAGGGTAGCGGGACAGCCTCGGATACGCAGTATTTT.

J is TRBJ1-2 and V is TRBV6-5; D is possibly TRBD1 (6 bases). Germline CDR1 is MNHEY and CDR2 is SVGAGI. Trimming took 6 bases from V and 1 from J, leaving 15 bases between them. There are 15 residues in the CDR3. CDR3 nucleotides: TGTGCCAGCAGCTCCGCTGGACAGATTAACTATGGCTACACCTTC. Translating gives CASSSAGQINYGYTF.

The chain uses TRBV6-1 and TRBJ2-3; 13 bases match TRBD2. Germline values: CDR1 MNHNS, CDR2 SASEGT. The CDR3 has 17 amino acids. V was pared by 1 base and J by 1 base, with 2 bases of the junction left unmatched. CDR3 bases: TGTGCCAGCAGTGAAGGGACTAGCGGGGGCCGCACAGATACGCAGTATTTT. Its protein is CASSEGTSGGRTDTQYF.

Points on this clone: Different DNA sequences within this sample yield the same CDR3. V gene TRBV18 combines with J gene TRBJ2-3; no firm D call. CDR1 and CDR2 from the germline V gene are KGHSH and LQKENI. The CDR3 has 14 amino acids. The V and J ends lost 3 bases and 0 bases respectively, with 7 bases between them. CDR3 coding DNA: TGTGCCAGCTCACCCCCCTCTAGCACAGATACGCAGTATTTT. Protein product: CASSPPSSTDTQYF.

The chain links TRBV19 to TRBJ1-5, with 9 bases identical to TRBD1. Looked up from germline, CDR1 is LNHDA and CDR2 is SQIVND (reference sequence). V shed 8 bases and J 5 bases; nucleotides not matched to a gene: 7. CDR3 size: 14 residues. CDR3 loop: CASGRGQGHQPQHF. In DNA form, the CDR3 reads TGTGCCAGTGGTAGGGGACAGGGACATCAGCCCCAGCATTTT.

The chain combines TRBV29-1 with TRBJ2-5, with TRBD1 matching 8 bases. Germline assignment: CDR1 SQVTM and CDR2 ANQGSEA. The CDR3 spans 13 residues. J was trimmed by 4 bases and V by 7 bases; bases with no gene match: 8. The DNA of the CDR3 is TGCAGCGCCGTGACTGGACAGGGAGAGACCCAGTACTTC. Encoded protein: CSAVTGQGETQYF.

The V call is TRBV10-3, the J call TRBJ2-7; D is uncertain. Per the germline V gene, CDR1 is ENHRY and CDR2 is SYGVKD. The germline V and J ends were trimmed by 4 bases and 3 bases, with 10 bases remaining between them. This CDR3 has 13 residues. The CDR3 region is CAISGYASYEQYF. In DNA, the CDR3 is TGTGCCATCAGTGGCTACGCGAGCTACGAGCAGTACTTC.

The chain employs TRBV7-9 and TRBJ2-1, with D uncertain. V was pared by 4 bases and J by 3 bases, with 4 bases between. Germline-derived CDR1 and CDR2 are SEHNR and FQNEAQ (reference sequence). This CDR3 is built from 12 residues. As DNA, the CDR3 is TGTGCCAGCAGCTCCAACTACAATGAGCAGTTCTTC. Amino acid sequence: CASSSNYNEQFF.

The chain carries TRBV4-3 and TRBJ2-2; 9 nucleotides agree with TRBD2. Germline assignment: CDR1 LGHNA and CDR2 YSLEER. Germline trimming cut 4 bases from V and 4 bases from J; bases unmatched to any gene: 10. The CDR3 spans 17 residues. The CDR3 DNA follows: TGCGCCAGCAGCCGGGCCCGCGGGGGGGCGGGCACCGGGGAGCTGTTTTTT. Translating it yields CASSRARGGAGTGELFF.

This chain uses TRBV6-5 with TRBJ2-2; D is unclear. Germline CDR1 is MNHEY and CDR2 is SVGAGI. V was clipped by 6 bases and J by 2 bases, with 4 bases between them. The CDR3 has 12 residues. Written as DNA, the CDR3 is TGTGCCAGCAGACTAAACACCGGGGAGCTGTTTTTT. Translating it yields CASRLNTGELFF.

The chain couples TRBV18 to TRBJ2-5; 14 bases match TRBD2. Germline V gives CDR1 KGHSH, CDR2 LQKENI. The CDR3 runs 15 residues. Trimming removed 8 bases from V and 5 bases from J; junction bases left unmatched: 7. CDR3 amino acids: CASRPGLAGVETQYF. CDR3 nucleotide sequence: TGTGCCAGCAGACCGGGACTAGCGGGAGTGGAGACCCAGTACTTC.

J is TRBJ1-6 and V is TRBV11-2, with D uncertain. V lost 1 base and J lost 0, with 10 bases in between. CDR1 is SGHAT, CDR2 FQNNGV, per germline. The CDR3 loop spans 17 amino acids. The CDR3 DNA follows: TGTGCCAGCAGCTTAGTGCGGCGGAGCTCCTATAATTCACCCCTCCACTTT. It specifies CASSLVRRSSYNSPLHF. Combining the CDR3 with reference TRBV11-2 and TRBJ1-6 gives the whole variable domain EAGVAQSPRYKIIEKRQSVAFWCNPISGHATLYWYQQILGQGPKLLIQFQNNGVVDDSQLPKDRFSAERLKGVDSTLKIQPAKLEDSAVYLCASSLVRRSSYNSPLHFGNGTRLTVT.

The CDR3 coding sequence is TGTGCCAGCTCACCATTGGACAGCGAATACAATGAGCAGTTCTTC. Its translation: CASSPLDSEYNEQFF. The chain is built from TRBV18 and TRBJ2-1, with D maybe TRBD1 (6 bases). Germline loops: CDR1 KGHSH, CDR2 LQKENI. The V gene lost 2 bases and the J gene lost 4 bases, with 12 bases spanning the gap. The CDR3 covers 15 residues.

This clone has a single count. The V gene is TRBV5-1, the J gene TRBJ2-6; 7 nucleotides match TRBD1. V was pared by 2 bases and J by 1 base, with 6 bases of the junction left unmatched. Germline CDR1 and CDR2: SGHRS and YFSETQ. CDR3 length: 17 residues. The CDR3 bases are TGCGCCAGCAGCTTCACACCGACAGGGTCTGGGGCCAACGTCCTGACTTTC. It yields the protein CASSFTPTGSGANVLTF.

The V call is TRBV2, the J call TRBJ2-7; D is perhaps TRBD1 (6 bases). This CDR3 has 14 residues. The V and J ends lost 6 bases and 1 base respectively, with 13 bases between them. Germline CDR1 SNHLY, CDR2 FYNNEI. CDR3 protein: CASRGQGVSYEQYF. The CDR3 DNA sequence: TGTGCCAGCAGGGGACAAGGGGTATCCTACGAGCAGTACTTC.

The table lists this clone with a count of one. The genes are TRBV7-2 and TRBJ2-5, with 7 bases that match TRBD2. Germline V CDR1 and CDR2: SGHTA, FQGNSA. Trimming removed 4 bases from V and 1 base from J; junction bases left unmatched: 6. The CDR3 is 15 amino acids. The CDR3 sequence: CASSWGGIGQETQYF. The CDR3 nucleotides read TGTGCCAGCAGCTGGGGGGGGATCGGCCAAGAGACCCAGTACTTC. The full variable domain, rest sourced from reference TRBV7-2 and TRBJ2-5, is GAGVSQSPSNKVTEKGKDVELRCDPISGHTALYWYRQSLGQGLEFLIYFQGNSAPDKSGLPSDRFSAERTGGSVSTLTIQRTQQEDSAVYLCASSWGGIGQETQYFGPGTRLLVL.

This clone has only one observation. The rearrangement links TRBV20-1 to TRBJ1-2, with 8 bases that match TRBD1. The V segment lost 6 bases and the J segment 6 bases; nucleotides outside the gene matches: 3. This CDR3 has 11 residues. From germline, CDR1 is DFQATT and CDR2 SNEGSKA (reference sequence). CDR3 nucleotide sequence: TGCAGTGCCACGACAGGGGATGGCTACACCTTC. The encoded protein is CSATTGDGYTF.

Worth noting for this clone: At the DNA level, this CDR3 is encoded by other sequences in the same sample as well. The rearrangement links TRBV5-1 to TRBJ1-2, with 9 bases that match TRBD1. V lost 0 bases to trimming and J lost 4 bases; unmatched junction nucleotides: 1. Germline loops: CDR1 SGHRS, CDR2 YFSETQ. This CDR3 is 14 amino acids long. CDR3 in amino acids: CASSLGDRVYGYTF. For the CDR3, the DNA is TGCGCCAGCAGCTTGGGGGACAGGGTCTATGGCTACACCTTC.

This chain joins TRBV10-3 and TRBJ2-7, with TRBD1 identical over 8 bases. The CDR3 contains 14 residues. V shed 6 bases, J shed 7 bases, and the junction held 11 bases outside the gene matches. Germline values: CDR1 ENHRY, CDR2 SYGVKD. Written as DNA, the CDR3 is TGTGCCATCAGGGGACAGGAGCCTTCCCGGGAGCAGTACTTC. Translation: CAIRGQEPSREQYF.

This chain joins TRBV7-2 and TRBJ1-1; D is unresolved. V lost 1 base to trimming and J lost 4 bases, with 10 bases between them. CDR1 and CDR2 (germline): SGHTA, FQGNSA. The CDR3 is 14 residues long. The CDR3 bases are TGTGCCAGCAGCTTAGGTCCAGGTGGCACTGAAGCTTTCTTT. Translating it yields CASSLGPGGTEAFF.

The gene calls are TRBV4-3 and TRBJ2-3; 9 nucleotides align to TRBD2. Germline V lookup: CDR1 LGHNA, CDR2 YSLEER. V gave up 0 bases and J gave up 0 bases; unmatched junction bases: 7. This CDR3 has 18 residues. Written as DNA, the CDR3 is TGCGCCAGCAGCCAAGAACCGGCGGGAGGGGATAGCACAGATACGCAGTATTTT. Translated: CASSQEPAGGDSTDTQYF.

This clone has a single count. This rearrangement joins TRBV30 to TRBJ1-4; no firm D call. The CDR3 consists of 16 residues. V was shortened by 0 bases and J by 4 bases, with 15 bases between the two germline ends. Germline loops: CDR1 GTSNPN, CDR2 SVGIG (reference sequence). The CDR3 region has the DNA TGTGCCTGGAGTGTACGGTCTTGGAGTGTTAATGAAAAACTGTTTTTT. This gives the protein CAWSVRSWSVNEKLFF.

V gene TRBV9 combines with J gene TRBJ2-2, with a tentative D call TRBD1 (5 bases). Deletions cut 0 bases from V and 6 bases from J, with 18 bases between. Germline lookup yields CDR1 SGDLS and CDR2 YYNGEE. The CDR3 consists of 17 residues. CDR3 residues: CASSVALGRDRSGELFF. The CDR3 nucleotides are TGTGCCAGCAGCGTAGCGTTGGGCAGGGATAGGTCCGGGGAGCTGTTTTTT.

This chain uses TRBV28 with TRBJ1-1; D not resolved. V was clipped by 3 bases and J by 11 bases, with 16 bases between them. The CDR3 spans 13 residues. Germline V gene lookup returns CDR1 MDHEN and CDR2 SYDVKM. The CDR3 sequence is CASSFGSPQKAFF. As DNA, the CDR3 is TGTGCCAGCAGTTTCGGGTCCCCCCAAAAGGCTTTCTTT.

As to this clone: Different DNA sequences within this sample yield the same CDR3. The J gene is TRBJ1-5, the V gene TRBV7-6; weak D call: TRBD1 (5 bases). Trimming removed 1 base at V and 2 bases at J, with 9 bases between. The germline gives CDR1 SGHVS, CDR2 FNYEAQ. The CDR3 is 15 amino acids. The CDR3 bases are TGTGCCAGCAGCTTAGGGGGCGGGGGCAATCAGCCCCAGCATTTT. Amino acid sequence: CASSLGGGGNQPQHF.

The chain has TRBV3-1 (or the pseudogene TRBV3-2) and TRBJ2-3; D is unresolved. The length of the CDR3 is 14 residues. The V end was cut by 1 base, the J end by 1 base, with 6 bases between. CDR1 is LGHDT and CDR2 is YNNKEL in the germline V gene (reference sequence). The CDR3 coding sequence is TGTGCCAGCAGCCAAGCCCCTCGCACAGATACGCAGTATTTT. Its protein is CASSQAPRTDTQYF.